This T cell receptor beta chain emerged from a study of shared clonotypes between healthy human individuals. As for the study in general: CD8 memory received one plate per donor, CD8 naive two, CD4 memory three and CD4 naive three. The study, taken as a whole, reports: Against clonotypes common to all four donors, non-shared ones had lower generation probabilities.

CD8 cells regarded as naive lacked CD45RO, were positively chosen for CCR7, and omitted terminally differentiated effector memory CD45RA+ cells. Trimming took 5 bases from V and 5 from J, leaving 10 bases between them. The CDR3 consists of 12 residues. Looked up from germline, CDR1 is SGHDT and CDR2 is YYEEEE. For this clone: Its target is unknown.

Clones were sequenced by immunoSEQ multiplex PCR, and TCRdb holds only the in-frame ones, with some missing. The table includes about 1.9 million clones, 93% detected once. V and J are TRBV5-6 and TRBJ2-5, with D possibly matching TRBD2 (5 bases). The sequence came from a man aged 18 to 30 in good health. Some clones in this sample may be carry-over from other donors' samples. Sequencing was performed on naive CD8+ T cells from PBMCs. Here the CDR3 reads CASRTRGETQYF. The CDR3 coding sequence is TGTGCCAGCAGGACGAGAGGGGAGACCCAGTACTTC.